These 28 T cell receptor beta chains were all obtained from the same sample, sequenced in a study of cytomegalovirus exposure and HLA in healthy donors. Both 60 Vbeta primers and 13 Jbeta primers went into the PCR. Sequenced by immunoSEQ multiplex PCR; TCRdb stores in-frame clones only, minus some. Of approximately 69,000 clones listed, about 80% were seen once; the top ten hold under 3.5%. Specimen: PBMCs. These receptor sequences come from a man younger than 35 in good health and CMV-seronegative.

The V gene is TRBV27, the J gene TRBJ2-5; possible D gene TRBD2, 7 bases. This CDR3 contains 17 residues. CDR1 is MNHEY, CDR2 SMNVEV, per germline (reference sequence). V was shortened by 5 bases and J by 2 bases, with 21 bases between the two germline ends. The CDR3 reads CASSAGRGRQAQETQYF. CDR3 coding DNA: TGTGCCAGCAGTGCCGGGCGGGGGAGACAGGCTCAAGAGACCCAGTACTTC.

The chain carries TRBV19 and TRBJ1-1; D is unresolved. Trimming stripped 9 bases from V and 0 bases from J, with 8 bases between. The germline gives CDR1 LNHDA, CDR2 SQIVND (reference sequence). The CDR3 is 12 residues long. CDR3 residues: CASSVLNTEAFF. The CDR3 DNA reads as TGTGCCAGCTCAGTACTGAACACTGAAGCTTTCTTT.

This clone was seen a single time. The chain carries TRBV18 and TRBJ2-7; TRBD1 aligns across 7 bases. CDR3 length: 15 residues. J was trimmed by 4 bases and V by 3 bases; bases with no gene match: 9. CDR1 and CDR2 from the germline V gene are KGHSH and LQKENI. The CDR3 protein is CASSPLPGQTYEQYV. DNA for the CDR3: TGTGCCAGCTCACCTCTCCCGGGACAGACTTACGAGCAGTACGTC.

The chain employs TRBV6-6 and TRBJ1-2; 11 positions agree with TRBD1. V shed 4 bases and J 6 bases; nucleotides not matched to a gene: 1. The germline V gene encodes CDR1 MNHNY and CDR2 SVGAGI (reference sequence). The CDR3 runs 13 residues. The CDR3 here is CASSWGQGDGYTF. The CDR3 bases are TGTGCCAGCAGTTGGGGACAGGGGGATGGCTACACCTTC.

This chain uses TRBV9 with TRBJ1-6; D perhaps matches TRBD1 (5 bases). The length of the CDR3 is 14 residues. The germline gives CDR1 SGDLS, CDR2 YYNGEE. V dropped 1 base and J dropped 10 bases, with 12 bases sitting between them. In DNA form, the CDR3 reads TGTGCCAGCAGCGTACCGGTTCCAGGGTCACCCCTCCACTTT. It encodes CASSVPVPGSPLHF.

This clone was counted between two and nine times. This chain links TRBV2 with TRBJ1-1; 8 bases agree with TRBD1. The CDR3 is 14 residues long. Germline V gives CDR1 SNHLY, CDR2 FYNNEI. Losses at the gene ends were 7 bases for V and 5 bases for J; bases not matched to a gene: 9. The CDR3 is CASNTGQGHTEAFF. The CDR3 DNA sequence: TGTGCCAGCAATACCGGACAGGGCCATACTGAAGCTTTCTTT.

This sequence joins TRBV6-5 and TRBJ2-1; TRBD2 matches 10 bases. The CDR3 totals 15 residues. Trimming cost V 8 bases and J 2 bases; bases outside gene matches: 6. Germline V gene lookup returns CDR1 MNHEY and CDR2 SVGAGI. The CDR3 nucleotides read TGTGCCAGCGCAACAGCGGGGGGGCCCTACAATGAGCAGTTCTTC. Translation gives CASATAGGPYNEQFF.

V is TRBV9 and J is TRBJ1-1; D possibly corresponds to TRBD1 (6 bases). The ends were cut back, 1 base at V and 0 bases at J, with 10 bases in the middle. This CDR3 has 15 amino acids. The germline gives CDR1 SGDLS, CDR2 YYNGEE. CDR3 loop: CASSVSGVLNTEAFF. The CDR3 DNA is TGTGCCAGCAGCGTATCAGGGGTCCTGAACACTGAAGCTTTCTTT.

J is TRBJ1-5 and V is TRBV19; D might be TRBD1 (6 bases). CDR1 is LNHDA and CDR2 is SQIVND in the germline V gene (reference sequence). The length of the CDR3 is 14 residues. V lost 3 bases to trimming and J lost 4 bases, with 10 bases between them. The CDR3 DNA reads TGTGCCAGTAGTATTCGGACAGAAAATCAGCCCCAGCATTTT. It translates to CASSIRTENQPQHF.

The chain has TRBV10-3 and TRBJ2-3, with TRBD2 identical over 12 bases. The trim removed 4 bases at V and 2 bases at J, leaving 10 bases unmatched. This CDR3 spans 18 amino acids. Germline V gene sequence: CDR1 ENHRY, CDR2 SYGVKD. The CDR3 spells CAISGASGGASPTDTQYF. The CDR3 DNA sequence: TGTGCCATCAGTGGGGCTAGCGGGGGGGCCTCCCCCACAGATACGCAGTATTTT.

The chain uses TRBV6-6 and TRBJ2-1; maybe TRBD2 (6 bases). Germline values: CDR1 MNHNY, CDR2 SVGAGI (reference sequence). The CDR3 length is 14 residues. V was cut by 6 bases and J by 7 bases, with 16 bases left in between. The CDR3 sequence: CASSTETRANEQFF. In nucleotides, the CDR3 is TGTGCCAGCAGCACCGAGACTAGGGCGAATGAGCAGTTCTTC.

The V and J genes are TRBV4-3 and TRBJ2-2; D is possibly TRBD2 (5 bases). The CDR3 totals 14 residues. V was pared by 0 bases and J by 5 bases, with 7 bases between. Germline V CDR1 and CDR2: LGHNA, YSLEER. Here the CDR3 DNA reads TGCGCCAGCAGCCAAGATTGGAGGACCGGGGAGCTGTTTTTT. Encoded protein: CASSQDWRTGELFF.

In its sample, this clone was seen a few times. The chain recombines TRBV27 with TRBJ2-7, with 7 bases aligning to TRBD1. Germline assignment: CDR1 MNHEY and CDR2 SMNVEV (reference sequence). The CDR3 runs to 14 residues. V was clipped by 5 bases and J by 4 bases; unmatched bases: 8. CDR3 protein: CASSPSDRRYEQYF. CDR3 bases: TGTGCCAGCAGTCCTTCGGACAGGAGGTACGAGCAGTACTTC.

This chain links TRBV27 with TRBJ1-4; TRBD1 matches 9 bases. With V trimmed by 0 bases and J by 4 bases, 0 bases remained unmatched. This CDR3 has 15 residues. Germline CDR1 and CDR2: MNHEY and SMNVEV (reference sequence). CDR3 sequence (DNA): TGTGCCAGCAGTTTATCGGGACAGGGTAATGAAAAACTGTTTTTT. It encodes CASSLSGQGNEKLFF.

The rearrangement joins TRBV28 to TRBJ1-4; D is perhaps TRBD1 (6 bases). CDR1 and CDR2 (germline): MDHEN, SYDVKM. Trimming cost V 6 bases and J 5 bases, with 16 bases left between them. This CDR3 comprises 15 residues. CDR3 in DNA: TGTGCCAGCAGCCTAAACAGGGCTAGAAATGAAAAACTGTTTTTT. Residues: CASSLNRARNEKLFF.

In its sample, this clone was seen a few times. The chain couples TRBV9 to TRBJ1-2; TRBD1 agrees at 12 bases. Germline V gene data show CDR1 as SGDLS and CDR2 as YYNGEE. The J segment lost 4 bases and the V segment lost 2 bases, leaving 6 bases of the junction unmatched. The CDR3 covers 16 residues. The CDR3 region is CASSVDGTGGFYGYTF. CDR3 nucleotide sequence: TGTGCCAGCAGCGTGGACGGGACAGGGGGCTTCTATGGCTACACCTTC.

CDR3 protein: CASGSQGQETQYF. CDR3 in DNA: TGTGCCAGTGGCTCACAGGGGCAAGAGACCCAGTACTTC. The rearrangement links TRBV19 to TRBJ2-5; 7 positions match TRBD1. Losses at the gene ends were 8 bases for V and 2 bases for J; bases not matched to a gene: 5. The CDR3 is 13 amino acids. Germline CDR1 reads LNHDA; CDR2 reads SQIVND (reference sequence).

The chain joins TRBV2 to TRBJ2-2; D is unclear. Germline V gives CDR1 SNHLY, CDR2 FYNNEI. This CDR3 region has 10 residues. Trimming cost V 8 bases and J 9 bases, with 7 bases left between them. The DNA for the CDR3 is TGTGCCAGCGGCGGCCGGGAGCTGTTTTTT. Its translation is CASGGRELFF.

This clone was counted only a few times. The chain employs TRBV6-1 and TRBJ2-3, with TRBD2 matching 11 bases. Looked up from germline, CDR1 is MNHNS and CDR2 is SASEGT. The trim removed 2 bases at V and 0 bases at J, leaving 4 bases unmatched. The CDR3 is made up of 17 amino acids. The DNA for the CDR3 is TGTGCCAGCAGTGAACTAGCGGGGGGAACTAGCACAGATACGCAGTATTTT. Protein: CASSELAGGTSTDTQYF.

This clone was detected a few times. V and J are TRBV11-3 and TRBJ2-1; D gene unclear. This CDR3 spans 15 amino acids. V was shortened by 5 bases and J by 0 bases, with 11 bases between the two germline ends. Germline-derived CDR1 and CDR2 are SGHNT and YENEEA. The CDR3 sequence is CASSPGPSSYNEQFF. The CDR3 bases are TGTGCCAGCAGCCCTGGGCCGAGCTCCTACAATGAGCAGTTCTTC.

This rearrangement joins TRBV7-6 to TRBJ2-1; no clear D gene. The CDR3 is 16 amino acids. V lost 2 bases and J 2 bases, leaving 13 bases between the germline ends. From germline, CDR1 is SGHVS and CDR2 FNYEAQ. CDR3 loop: CASSLSEAATYNEQFF. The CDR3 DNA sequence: TGTGCCAGCAGCTTAAGTGAAGCAGCGACCTACAATGAGCAGTTCTTC.

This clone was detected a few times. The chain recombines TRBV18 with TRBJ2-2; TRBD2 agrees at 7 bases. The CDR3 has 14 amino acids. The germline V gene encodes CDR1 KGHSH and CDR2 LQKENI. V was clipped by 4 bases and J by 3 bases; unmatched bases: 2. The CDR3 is CASSHSGDTGELFF. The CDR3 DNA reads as TGTGCCAGCTCACACAGCGGGGACACCGGGGAGCTGTTTTTT.

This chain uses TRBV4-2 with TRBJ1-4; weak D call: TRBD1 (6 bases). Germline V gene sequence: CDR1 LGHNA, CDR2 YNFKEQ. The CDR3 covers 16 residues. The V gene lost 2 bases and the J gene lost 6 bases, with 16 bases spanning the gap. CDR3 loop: CASSQQRGGYDEKLFF. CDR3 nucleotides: TGTGCCAGCAGCCAACAAAGGGGGGGGTATGATGAAAAACTGTTTTTT.

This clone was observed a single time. The CDR3 sequence is CASSRGVNTEAFF. CDR3 sequence (DNA): TGTGCCAGTAGTCGGGGGGTGAACACTGAAGCTTTCTTT. The chain joins TRBV19 to TRBJ1-1; D is perhaps TRBD1 (5 bases). CDR1 is LNHDA, CDR2 SQIVND, per germline (reference sequence). The CDR3 totals 13 residues. Trimming pared 5 bases from V and 0 bases from J, leaving 7 bases between.

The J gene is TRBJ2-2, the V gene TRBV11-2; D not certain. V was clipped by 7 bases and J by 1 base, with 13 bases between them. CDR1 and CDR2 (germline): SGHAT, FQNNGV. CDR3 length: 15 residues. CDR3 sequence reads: CASTRLVRNTGELFF. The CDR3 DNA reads TGTGCCAGCACCCGCTTAGTTAGGAACACCGGGGAGCTGTTTTTT.

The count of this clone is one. CDR3 bases: TGTGCCAGCAGTTCGGGACAGGGGGCTGAAGGCTACACCTTC. It specifies CASSSGQGAEGYTF. V gene TRBV28 combines with J gene TRBJ1-2, with TRBD1 identical over 12 bases. J was trimmed by 8 bases and V by 4 bases; bases with no gene match: 5. Germline loops: CDR1 MDHEN, CDR2 SYDVKM. CDR3 length: 14 residues.

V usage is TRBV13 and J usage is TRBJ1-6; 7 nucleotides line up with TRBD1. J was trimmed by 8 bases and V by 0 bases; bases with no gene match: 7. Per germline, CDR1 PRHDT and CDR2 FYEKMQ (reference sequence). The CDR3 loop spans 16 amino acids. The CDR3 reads CASSLGQTGNHSPLHF. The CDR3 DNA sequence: TGTGCCAGCAGCTTAGGCCAGACAGGGAATCATTCACCCCTCCACTTT. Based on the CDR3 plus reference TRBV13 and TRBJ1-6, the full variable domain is AAGVIQSPRHLIKEKRETATLKCYPIPRHDTVYWYQQGPGQDPQFLISFYEKMQSDKGSIPDRFSAQQFSDYHSELNMSSLELGDSALYFCASSLGQTGNHSPLHFGNGTRLTVT.

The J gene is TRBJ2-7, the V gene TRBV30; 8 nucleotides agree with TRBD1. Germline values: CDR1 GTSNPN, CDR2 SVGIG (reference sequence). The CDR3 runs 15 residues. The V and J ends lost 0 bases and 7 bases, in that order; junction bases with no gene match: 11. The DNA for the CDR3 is TGTGCCTGGAGTGTACAAGGGGGGACAGGAGGGGAGCAGTACTTC. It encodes CAWSVQGGTGGEQYF.